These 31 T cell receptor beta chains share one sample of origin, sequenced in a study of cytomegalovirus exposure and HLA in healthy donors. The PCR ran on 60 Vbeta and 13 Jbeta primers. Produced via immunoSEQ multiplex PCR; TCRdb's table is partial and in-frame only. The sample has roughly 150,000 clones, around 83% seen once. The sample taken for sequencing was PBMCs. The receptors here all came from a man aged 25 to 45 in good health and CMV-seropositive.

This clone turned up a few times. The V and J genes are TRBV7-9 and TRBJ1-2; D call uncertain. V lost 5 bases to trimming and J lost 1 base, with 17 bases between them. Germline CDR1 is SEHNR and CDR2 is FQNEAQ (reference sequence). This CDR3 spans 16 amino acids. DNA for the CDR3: TGTGCCAGCAGCCTTTCTGGCTCCCGGGTTAACTATGGCTACACCTTC. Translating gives CASSLSGSRVNYGYTF.

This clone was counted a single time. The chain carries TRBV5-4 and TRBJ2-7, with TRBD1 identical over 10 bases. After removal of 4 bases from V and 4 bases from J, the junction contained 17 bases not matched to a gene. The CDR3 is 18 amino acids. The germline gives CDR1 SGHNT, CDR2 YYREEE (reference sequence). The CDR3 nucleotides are TGTGCCAGCAGCAACCCCGGGACAGGGGACGCTGACATATACGAGCAGTACTTC. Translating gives CASSNPGTGDADIYEQYF.

The CDR3 reads CASSPWGGQGALRRGYTF. CDR3 coding DNA: TGTGCCAGCAGTCCTTGGGGGGGACAGGGGGCGCTGAGGCGTGGCTACACCTTC. The chain couples TRBV27 to TRBJ1-2, with 12 bases aligning to TRBD1. Germline CDR1 MNHEY, CDR2 SMNVEV (reference sequence). V was clipped by 5 bases and J by 7 bases; unmatched bases: 17. CDR3 length: 18 amino acids.

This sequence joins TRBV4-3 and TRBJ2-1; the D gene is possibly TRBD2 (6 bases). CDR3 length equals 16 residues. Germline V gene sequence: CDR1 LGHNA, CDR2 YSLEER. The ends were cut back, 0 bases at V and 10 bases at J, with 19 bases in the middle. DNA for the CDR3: TGCGCCAGCAGCCAAGATCGGGGGACTTGGGGATCCGAGCAGTTCTTC. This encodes CASSQDRGTWGSEQFF.

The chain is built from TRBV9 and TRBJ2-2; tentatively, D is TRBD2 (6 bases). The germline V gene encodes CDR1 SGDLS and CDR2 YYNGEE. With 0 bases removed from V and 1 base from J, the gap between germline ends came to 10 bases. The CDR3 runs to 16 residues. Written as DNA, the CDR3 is TGTGCCAGCAGCGTAGTTAGCGGAGAGAACACCGGGGAGCTGTTTTTT. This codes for CASSVVSGENTGELFF.

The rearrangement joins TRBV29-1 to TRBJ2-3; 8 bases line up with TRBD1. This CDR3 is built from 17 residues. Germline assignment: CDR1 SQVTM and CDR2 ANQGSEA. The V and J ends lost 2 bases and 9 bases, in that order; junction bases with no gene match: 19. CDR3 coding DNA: TGCAGCGTTGAATTGGGGCTAAGACAGGGGACCCCTCGGACGCAGTATTTT. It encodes CSVELGLRQGTPRTQYF.

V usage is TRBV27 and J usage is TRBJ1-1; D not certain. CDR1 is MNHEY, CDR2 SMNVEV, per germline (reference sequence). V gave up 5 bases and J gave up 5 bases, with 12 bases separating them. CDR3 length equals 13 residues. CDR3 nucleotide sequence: TGTGCCAGCAGTGCGGGAGTACTAACTGAAGCTTTCTTT. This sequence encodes CASSAGVLTEAFF.

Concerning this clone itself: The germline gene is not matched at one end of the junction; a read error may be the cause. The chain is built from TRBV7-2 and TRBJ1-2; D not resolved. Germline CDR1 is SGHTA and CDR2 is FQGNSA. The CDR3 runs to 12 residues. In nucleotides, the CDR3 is TGTGCCAGCAGCTTAGCCAGGCAGGCTGTCGCCTTC. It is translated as CASSLARQAVAF.

CDR3 bases: TGTGCCAGCAGCATTGGGACTATCAATGAGCAGTTCTTC. This gives the protein CASSIGTINEQFF. V is TRBV7-2 and J is TRBJ2-1; 7 positions agree with TRBD2. The trim removed 5 bases at V and 6 bases at J, leaving 4 bases unmatched. Germline-derived CDR1 and CDR2 are SGHTA and FQGNSA. This CDR3 is 13 amino acids long.

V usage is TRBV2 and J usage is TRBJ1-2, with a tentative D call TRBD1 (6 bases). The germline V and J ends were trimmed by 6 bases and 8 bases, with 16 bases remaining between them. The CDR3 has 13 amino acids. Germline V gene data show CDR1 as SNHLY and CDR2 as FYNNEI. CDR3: CASRANRDRGYTF. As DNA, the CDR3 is TGTGCCAGCAGAGCTAACAGGGATAGGGGCTACACCTTC.

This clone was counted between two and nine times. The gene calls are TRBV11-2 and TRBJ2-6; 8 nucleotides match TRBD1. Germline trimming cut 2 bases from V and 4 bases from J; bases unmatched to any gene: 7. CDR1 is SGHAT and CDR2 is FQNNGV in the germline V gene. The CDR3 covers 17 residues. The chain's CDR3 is CASSLSGTGSGANVLTF. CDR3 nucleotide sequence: TGTGCCAGCAGCTTAAGTGGGACAGGATCAGGGGCCAACGTCCTGACTTTC.

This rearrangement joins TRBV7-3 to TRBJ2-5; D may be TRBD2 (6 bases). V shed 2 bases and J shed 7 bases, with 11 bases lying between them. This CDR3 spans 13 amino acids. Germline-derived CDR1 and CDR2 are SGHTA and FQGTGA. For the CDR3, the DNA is TGTGCCAGCAGCTTAGAAGGTAGCGGGACCCAGTACTTC. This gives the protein CASSLEGSGTQYF.

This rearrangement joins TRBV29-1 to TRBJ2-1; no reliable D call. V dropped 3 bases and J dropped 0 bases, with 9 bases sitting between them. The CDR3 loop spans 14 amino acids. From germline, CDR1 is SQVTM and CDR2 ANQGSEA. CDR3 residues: CSVDIRSSYNEQFF. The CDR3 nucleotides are TGCAGCGTTGATATCCGCAGCTCCTACAATGAGCAGTTCTTC.

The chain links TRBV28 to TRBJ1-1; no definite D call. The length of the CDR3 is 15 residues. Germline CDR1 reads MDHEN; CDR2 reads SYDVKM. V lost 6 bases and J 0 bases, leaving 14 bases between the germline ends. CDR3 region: CASRVEFMLNTEAFF. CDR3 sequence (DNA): TGTGCCAGCAGAGTGGAGTTCATGTTGAACACTGAAGCTTTCTTT.

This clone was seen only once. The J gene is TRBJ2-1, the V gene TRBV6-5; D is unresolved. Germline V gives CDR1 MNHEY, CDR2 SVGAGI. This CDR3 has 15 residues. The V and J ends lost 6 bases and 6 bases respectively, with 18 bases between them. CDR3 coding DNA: TGTGCCAGCAGCCGACTCGCGGCCACGTCCAATGAGCAGTTCTTC. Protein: CASSRLAATSNEQFF.

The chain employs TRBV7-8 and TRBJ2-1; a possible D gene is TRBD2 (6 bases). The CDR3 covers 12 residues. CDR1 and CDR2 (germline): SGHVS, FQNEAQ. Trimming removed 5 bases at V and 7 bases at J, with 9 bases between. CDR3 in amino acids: CASSGDWNEQFF. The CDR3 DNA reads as TGTGCCAGCAGCGGGGACTGGAATGAGCAGTTCTTC.

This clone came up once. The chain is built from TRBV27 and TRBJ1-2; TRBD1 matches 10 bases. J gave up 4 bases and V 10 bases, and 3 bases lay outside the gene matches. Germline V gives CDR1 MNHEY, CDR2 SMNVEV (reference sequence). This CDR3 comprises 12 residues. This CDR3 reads CATGTGAYGYTF. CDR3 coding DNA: TGTGCCACCGGGACAGGGGCCTATGGCTACACCTTC.

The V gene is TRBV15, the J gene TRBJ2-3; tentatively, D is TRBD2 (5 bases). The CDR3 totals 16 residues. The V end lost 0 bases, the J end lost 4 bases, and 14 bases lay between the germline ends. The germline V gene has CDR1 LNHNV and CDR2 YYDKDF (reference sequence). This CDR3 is CATSRDSGSGADTQYF. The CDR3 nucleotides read TGTGCCACCAGCAGAGATTCGGGGAGTGGTGCAGATACGCAGTATTTT.

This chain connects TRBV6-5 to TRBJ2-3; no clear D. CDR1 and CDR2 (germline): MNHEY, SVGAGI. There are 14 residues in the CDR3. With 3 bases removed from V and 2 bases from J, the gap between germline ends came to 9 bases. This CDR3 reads CASSYGGTTDTQYF. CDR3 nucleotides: TGTGCCAGCAGTTATGGCGGCACCACAGATACGCAGTATTTT.

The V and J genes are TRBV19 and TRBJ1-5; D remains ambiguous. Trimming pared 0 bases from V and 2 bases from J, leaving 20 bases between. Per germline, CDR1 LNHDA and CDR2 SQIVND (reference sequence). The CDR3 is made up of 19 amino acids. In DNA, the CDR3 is TGTGCCAGTAGTATAGATCGATTTGGCTGGGAGCTGGGCAATCAGCCCCAGCATTTT. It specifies CASSIDRFGWELGNQPQHF.

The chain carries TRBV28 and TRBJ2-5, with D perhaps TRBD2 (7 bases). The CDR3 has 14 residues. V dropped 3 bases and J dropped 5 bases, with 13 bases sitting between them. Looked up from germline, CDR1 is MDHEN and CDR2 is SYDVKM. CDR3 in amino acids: CASSFFGGAETQYF. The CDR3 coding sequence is TGTGCCAGCAGTTTTTTTGGGGGGGCCGAGACCCAGTACTTC.

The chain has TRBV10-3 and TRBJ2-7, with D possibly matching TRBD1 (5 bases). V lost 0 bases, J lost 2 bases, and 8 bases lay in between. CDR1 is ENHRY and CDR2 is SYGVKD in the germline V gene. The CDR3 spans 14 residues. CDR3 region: CAISESRQTYEQYV. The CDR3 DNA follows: TGTGCCATCAGTGAGTCCCGACAGACCTACGAGCAGTACGTC.

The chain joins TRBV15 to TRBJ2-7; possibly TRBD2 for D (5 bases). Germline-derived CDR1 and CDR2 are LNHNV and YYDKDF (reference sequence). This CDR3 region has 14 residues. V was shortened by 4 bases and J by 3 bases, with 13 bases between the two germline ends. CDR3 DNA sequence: TGTGCCACCAGCACTACGGACGGAGGCTACGAGCAGTACGTC. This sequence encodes CATSTTDGGYEQYV.

Written as DNA, the CDR3 is TGTGCCACTGAGGCGGGAGCCTACAATGAGCAGTTCTTC. Its protein product is CATEAGAYNEQFF. This chain joins TRBV19 and TRBJ2-1; 7 positions agree with TRBD2. The germline gives CDR1 LNHDA, CDR2 SQIVND (reference sequence). The CDR3 is made up of 13 amino acids. V was clipped by 10 bases and J by 2 bases; unmatched bases: 5.

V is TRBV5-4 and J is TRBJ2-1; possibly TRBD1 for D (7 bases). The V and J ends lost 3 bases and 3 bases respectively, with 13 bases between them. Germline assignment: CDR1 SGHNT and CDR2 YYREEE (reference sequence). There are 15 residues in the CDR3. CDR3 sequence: CASSSAGGNYNEQFF. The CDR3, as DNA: TGTGCCAGCAGCTCGGCAGGGGGGAACTACAATGAGCAGTTCTTC.

Here the CDR3 reads CASSLVSSYNEQFF. As DNA, the CDR3 is TGTGCCAGCAGCTTGGTGAGCTCCTACAATGAGCAGTTCTTC. The chain couples TRBV7-2 to TRBJ2-1; no firm D call. CDR1 is SGHTA, CDR2 FQGNSA, per germline. This CDR3 is 14 amino acids long. V was clipped by 3 bases and J by 0 bases, with 6 bases between them.

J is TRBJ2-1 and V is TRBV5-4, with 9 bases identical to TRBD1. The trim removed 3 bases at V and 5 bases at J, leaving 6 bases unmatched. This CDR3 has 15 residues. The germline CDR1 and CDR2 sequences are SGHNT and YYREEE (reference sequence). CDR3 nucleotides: TGTGCCAGCAGCTCCCCGACAGGGGGAAACAATGAGCAGTTCTTC. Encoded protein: CASSSPTGGNNEQFF.

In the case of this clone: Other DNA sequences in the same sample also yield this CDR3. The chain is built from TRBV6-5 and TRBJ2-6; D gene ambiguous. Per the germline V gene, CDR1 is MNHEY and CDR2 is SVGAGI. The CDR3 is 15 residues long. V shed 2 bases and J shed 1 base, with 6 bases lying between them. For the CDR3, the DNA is TGTGCCAGCAGTTACGGGCCTTCTGGGGCCAACGTCCTGACTTTC. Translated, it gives CASSYGPSGANVLTF.

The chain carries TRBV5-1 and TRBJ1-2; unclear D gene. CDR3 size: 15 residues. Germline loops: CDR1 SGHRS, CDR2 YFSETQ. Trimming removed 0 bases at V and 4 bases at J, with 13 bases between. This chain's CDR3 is CASSLDPSTGYGYTF. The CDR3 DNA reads TGCGCCAGCAGCTTGGATCCTTCGACGGGCTATGGCTACACCTTC.

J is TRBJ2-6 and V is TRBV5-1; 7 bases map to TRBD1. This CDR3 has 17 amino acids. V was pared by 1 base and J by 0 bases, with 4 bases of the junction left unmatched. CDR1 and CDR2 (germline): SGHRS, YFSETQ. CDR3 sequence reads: CASSLTRTGSGANVLTF. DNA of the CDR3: TGCGCCAGCAGCTTGACCCGGACAGGCTCTGGGGCCAACGTCCTGACTTTC.

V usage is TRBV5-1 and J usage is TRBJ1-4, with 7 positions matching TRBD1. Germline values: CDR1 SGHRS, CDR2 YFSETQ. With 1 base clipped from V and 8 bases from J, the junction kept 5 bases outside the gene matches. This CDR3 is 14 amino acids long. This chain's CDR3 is CASSLTGAGEKLFF. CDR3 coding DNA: TGCGCCAGCAGCTTGACAGGGGCCGGAGAAAAACTGTTTTTT.